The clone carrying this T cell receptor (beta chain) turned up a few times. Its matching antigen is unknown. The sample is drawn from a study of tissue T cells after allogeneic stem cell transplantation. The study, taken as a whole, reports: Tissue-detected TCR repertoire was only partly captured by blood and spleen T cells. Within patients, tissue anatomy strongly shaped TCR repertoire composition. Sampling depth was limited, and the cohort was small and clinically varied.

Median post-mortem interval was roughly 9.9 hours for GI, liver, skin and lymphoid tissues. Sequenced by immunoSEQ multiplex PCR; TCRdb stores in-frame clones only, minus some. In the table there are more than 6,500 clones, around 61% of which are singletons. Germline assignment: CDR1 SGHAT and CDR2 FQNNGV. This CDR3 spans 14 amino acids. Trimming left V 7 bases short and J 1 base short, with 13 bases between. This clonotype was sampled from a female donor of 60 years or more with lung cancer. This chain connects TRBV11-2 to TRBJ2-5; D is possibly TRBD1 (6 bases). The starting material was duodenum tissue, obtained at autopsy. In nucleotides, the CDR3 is TGTGCCAGCACCGACCCAGGGGCCCAAGAGACCCAGTACTTC. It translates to CASTDPGAQETQYF.